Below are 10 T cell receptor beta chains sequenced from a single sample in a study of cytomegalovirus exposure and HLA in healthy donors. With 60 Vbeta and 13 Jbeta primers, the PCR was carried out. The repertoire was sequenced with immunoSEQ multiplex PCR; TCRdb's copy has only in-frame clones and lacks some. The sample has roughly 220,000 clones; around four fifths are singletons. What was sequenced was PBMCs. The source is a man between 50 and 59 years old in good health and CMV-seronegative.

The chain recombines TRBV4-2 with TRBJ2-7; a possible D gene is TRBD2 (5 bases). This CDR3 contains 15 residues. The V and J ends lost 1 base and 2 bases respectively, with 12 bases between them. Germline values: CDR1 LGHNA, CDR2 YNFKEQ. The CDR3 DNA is TGTGCCAGCAGCCAAGCTAGCAGTTACGCCTACGAGCAGTACTTC. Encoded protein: CASSQASSYAYEQYF.

The CDR3 DNA sequence: TGTGCCAGCAGTTCGGCATCGGGGACCTACGAGCAGTACTTC. Its translation: CASSSASGTYEQYF. V and J are TRBV28 and TRBJ2-7, with a tentative D call TRBD2 (5 bases). The CDR3 runs 14 residues. V was clipped by 4 bases and J by 2 bases, with 12 bases between them. From germline, CDR1 is MDHEN and CDR2 SYDVKM.

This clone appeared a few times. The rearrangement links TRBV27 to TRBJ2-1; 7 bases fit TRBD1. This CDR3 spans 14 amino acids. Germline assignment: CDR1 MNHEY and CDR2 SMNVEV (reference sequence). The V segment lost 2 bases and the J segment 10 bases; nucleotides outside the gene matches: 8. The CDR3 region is CASSLTGATMEQFF. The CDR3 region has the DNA TGTGCCAGCAGTTTAACAGGGGCTACAATGGAGCAGTTCTTC.

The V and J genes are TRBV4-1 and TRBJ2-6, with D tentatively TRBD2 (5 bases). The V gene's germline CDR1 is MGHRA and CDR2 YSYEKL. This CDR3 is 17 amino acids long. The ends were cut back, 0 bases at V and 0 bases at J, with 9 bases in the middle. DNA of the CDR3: TGCGCCAGCAGCCAAGATCGGGATTTCTCTGGGGCCAACGTCCTGACTTTC. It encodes CASSQDRDFSGANVLTF.

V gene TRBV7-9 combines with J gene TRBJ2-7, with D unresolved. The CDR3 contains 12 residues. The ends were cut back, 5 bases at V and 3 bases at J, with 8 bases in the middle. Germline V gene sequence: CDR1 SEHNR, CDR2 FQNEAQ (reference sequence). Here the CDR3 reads CASSLRIYEQYF. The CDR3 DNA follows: TGTGCCAGCAGCCTACGTATCTACGAGCAGTACTTC.

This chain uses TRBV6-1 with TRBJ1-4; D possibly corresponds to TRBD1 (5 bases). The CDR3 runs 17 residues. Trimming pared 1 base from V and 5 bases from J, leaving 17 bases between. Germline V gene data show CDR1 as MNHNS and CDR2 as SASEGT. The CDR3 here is CASSEVRRGGTNEKLFF. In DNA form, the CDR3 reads TGTGCCAGCAGTGAAGTTCGGAGGGGAGGGACGAATGAAAAACTGTTTTTT.

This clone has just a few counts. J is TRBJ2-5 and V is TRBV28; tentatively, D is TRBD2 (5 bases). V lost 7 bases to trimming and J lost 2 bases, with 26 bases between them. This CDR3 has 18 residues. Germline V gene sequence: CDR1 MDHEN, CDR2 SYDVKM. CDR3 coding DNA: TGTGCCAGCACCCTCTACCCCCCGGGCCAAGGACTTCAAGAGACCCAGTACTTC. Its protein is CASTLYPPGQGLQETQYF.

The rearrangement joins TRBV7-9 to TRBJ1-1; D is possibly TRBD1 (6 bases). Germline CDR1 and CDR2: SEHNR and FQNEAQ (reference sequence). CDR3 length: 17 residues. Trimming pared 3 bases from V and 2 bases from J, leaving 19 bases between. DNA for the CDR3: TGTGCCAGCAGCTTTGACAGGAAAAAGTTCGGAAACACTGAAGCTTTCTTT. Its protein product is CASSFDRKKFGNTEAFF.

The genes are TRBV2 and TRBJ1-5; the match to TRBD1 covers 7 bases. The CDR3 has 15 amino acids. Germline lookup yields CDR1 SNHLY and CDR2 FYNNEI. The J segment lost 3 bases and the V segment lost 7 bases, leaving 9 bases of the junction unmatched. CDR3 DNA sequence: TGTGCCAGCACCTACCGACAGGGTACCAATCAGCCCCAGCATTTT. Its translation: CASTYRQGTNQPQHF. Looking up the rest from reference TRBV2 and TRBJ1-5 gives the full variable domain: EPEVTQTPSHQVTQMGQEVILRCVPISNHLYFYWYRQILGQKVEFLVSFYNNEISEKSEIFDDQFSVERPDGSNFTLKIRSTKLEDSAMYFCASTYRQGTNQPQHFGDGTRLSIL.

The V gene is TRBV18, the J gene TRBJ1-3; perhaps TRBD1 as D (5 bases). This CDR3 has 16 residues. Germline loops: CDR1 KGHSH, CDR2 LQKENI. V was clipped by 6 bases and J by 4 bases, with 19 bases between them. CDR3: CASSPRGDLLGNTIYF. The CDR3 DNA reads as TGTGCCAGCTCTCCCCGGGGGGACCTCCTCGGAAACACCATATATTTT.